The TCR beta chain described here comes from a study of cytomegalovirus exposure and HLA in healthy donors. Of note for this clone: What it binds is not known.

This PCR relied on a set of 60 Vbeta primers and 13 Jbeta primers. The data were produced by immunoSEQ multiplex PCR, yet TCRdb's version contains in-frame clones alone and is incomplete. The sample's table shows 150,000 to 200,000 clones. Germline loops: CDR1 SGHAT, CDR2 FQNNGV. V gave up 5 bases and J gave up 0 bases, with 7 bases separating them. The CDR3 is 14 residues long. Broader study findings: Reported results showed that the classifier diagnosed cytomegalovirus status with high specificity and sensitivity. An analysis done earlier found most TCR beta V segments productive about 90% or about 30% of the time. The authors enumerated roughly 160 TCR beta chains as linked to cytomegalovirus.

The source material was PBMCs. The TCR sequence derives from a woman between 18 and 29 years old in good health and CMV-seropositive. The J gene is TRBJ1-4, the V gene TRBV11-2; TRBD1 is a possible D gene (5 bases). Written as DNA, the CDR3 is TGTGCCAGCAGCCCGGGGGCAACTAATGAAAAACTGTTTTTT. Translation gives CASSPGATNEKLFF.